Listed here are 10 T cell receptor beta chains from one sample, sequenced in a study of T-cell reconstitution after alpha-beta-depleted transplantation in children. The authors prepared the TCRbeta library with unique molecular identifiers. TCRdb used MiXCR to reprocess the PCR reads, holding one entry per CDR3 protein. The sample has some 640,000 distinct CDR3 sequences; around a sixth are singletons. Sequencing was performed on PBMCs from the stem cell graft donor, taken from the stem cell graft. These receptors originate from a human donor who donated a stem cell graft to a child with acute myeloid leukemia.

At least ten counts were recorded for this clonotype. V is TRBV20-1 and J is TRBJ1-5; TRBD1 matches 10 bases. The CDR3 extends over 14 amino acids. Germline CDR1 is DFQATT and CDR2 is SNEGSKA (reference sequence). V lost 0 bases and J lost 5; bases outside the gene matches: 1. The CDR3 spells CSARETGGDQPQHF. As DNA, the CDR3 is TGCAGTGCTAGAGAGACAGGGGGCGATCAGCCCCAGCATTTT.

This clonotype occurred once. This may be a read error, as it is one base from a much larger clone. The gene calls are TRBV20-1 and TRBJ1-4, with TRBD1 as a possible D gene (6 bases). The V end was cut by 4 bases, the J end by 14 bases, with 23 bases between. The CDR3 consists of 14 residues. Germline-derived CDR1 and CDR2 are DFQATT and SNEGSKA (reference sequence). CDR3: CSAIVQGWNPTLFF. CDR3 in DNA: TGCAGTGCTATAGTACAGGGCTGGAACCCAACGCTGTTTTTT.

This chain uses TRBV6-1 with TRBJ1-5; D gene ambiguous. The CDR3 has 17 residues. CDR1 and CDR2 (germline): MNHNS, SASEGT. Trimming cost V 6 bases and J 2 bases, with 20 bases left between them. The CDR3 reads CASRKEQTLHRNQPQHF. In DNA, the CDR3 is TGTGCCAGCAGGAAGGAACAGACCCTTCATCGCAATCAGCCCCAGCATTTT.

Notes on this clonotype: A read error may be the cause here, since a much bigger clone is one base away. V and J are TRBV29-1 and TRBJ2-1; 9 nucleotides align to TRBD1. V dropped 4 bases and J dropped 6; count of bases not matched to a gene: 7. This CDR3 spans 14 amino acids. Per the germline V gene, CDR1 is SQVTM and CDR2 is ANQGSEA. The CDR3 region is CSVAQQGAGNEQFF. The CDR3 region has the DNA TGCAGCGTTGCCCAACAGGGGGCGGGCAATGAGCAGTTCTTC.

The chain carries TRBV28 and TRBJ2-3, with 8 bases identical to TRBD1. V gave up 5 bases and J gave up 3 bases; unmatched junction bases: 7. The CDR3 is made up of 15 amino acids. The germline gives CDR1 MDHEN, CDR2 SYDVKM. As DNA, the CDR3 is TGTGCCAGCAGTACACGCAGGGGGCGGACAGATACGCAGTATTTT. This sequence encodes CASSTRRGRTDTQYF.

This clonotype has at least ten counts. This chain links TRBV13 with TRBJ1-2; the D gene is possibly TRBD1 (5 bases). The CDR3 has 16 residues. Looked up from germline, CDR1 is PRHDT and CDR2 is FYEKMQ (reference sequence). Trimming removed 5 bases from V and 0 bases from J, with 16 bases in between. As DNA, the CDR3 is TGTGCCAGCAGCCAGGGCCCGGCAAAAGCTAACTATGGCTACACCTTC. This codes for CASSQGPAKANYGYTF.

Only a few counts were recorded for this clonotype. CDR3 sequence (DNA): TGTGCCTGGGCACCAGGAGGGCAGGGCCAAAACATTCAGTACTTC. This gives the protein CAWAPGGQGQNIQYF. V is TRBV30 and J is TRBJ2-4; tentatively, D is TRBD2 (6 bases). The CDR3 runs to 15 residues. Germline loops: CDR1 GTSNPN, CDR2 SVGIG (reference sequence). With 5 bases removed from V and 5 bases from J, the gap between germline ends came to 19 bases.

This clonotype was counted only a few times. The chain joins TRBV7-2 to TRBJ2-2; a weak D match, TRBD1 (6 bases). This CDR3 contains 16 residues. V dropped 6 bases and J dropped 3 bases, with 17 bases sitting between them. CDR1 SGHTA and CDR2 FQGNSA come from the germline V gene. CDR3 DNA: TGTGCCAGCAGTCTCCCCCAGGGGCTGGACACCGGGGAGCTGTTTTTT. This encodes CASSLPQGLDTGELFF.

The genes are TRBV6-1 and TRBJ1-1, with unresolved D. Germline CDR1 MNHNS, CDR2 SASEGT. This CDR3 is 13 amino acids long. V lost 6 bases and J lost 1, with 9 bases in between. CDR3 nucleotide sequence: TGTGCCAGCAGGTCCGACGGGAACACTGAAGCTTTCTTT. Residues: CASRSDGNTEAFF.

Turning to this clonotype: This clone may be a read error of a much larger clone one base away. The genes are TRBV20-1 and TRBJ2-1, with a tentative D call TRBD2 (5 bases). Germline lookup yields CDR1 DFQATT and CDR2 SNEGSKA (reference sequence). This CDR3 region has 14 residues. The DNA for the CDR3 is TGCAGTGCTAGAGAGAGGGTTAGGTTGGATGACCAGTTCTTC. It specifies CSARERVRLDDQFF.